The next 12 T cell receptor beta chains were all read from a single sample in a study of OX40 agonist ivuxolimab in advanced cancers. Repertoires were generated with immunoSEQ multiplex PCR, while TCRdb's copy carries only in-frame clones and drops some. The table has around 61,000 clones, roughly four fifths seen once. The specimen comprised CD4+ or CD8+ T cells sorted from blood, sampled in a trial of the OX40 agonist ivuxolimab. These receptors originate from an adult with an advanced solid tumor such as melanoma, head and neck, liver or kidney cancer.

This clone is medium-sized within its sample. The sample contains more than one DNA sequence encoding this CDR3. The chain links TRBV7-2 to TRBJ2-7; D remains ambiguous. Germline lookup yields CDR1 SGHTA and CDR2 FQGNSA. The germline V and J ends were trimmed by 3 bases and 3 bases, with 3 bases remaining between them. The CDR3 consists of 11 residues. The CDR3 nucleotides read TGTGCCAGCAGCTTCCTCTACGAGCAGTACTTC. Its protein product is CASSFLYEQYF.

The chain recombines TRBV27 with TRBJ2-1; 8 nucleotides align to TRBD1. Germline trimming cut 4 bases from V and 6 bases from J; bases unmatched to any gene: 5. Germline lookup yields CDR1 MNHEY and CDR2 SMNVEV (reference sequence). The CDR3 spans 14 residues. Here the CDR3 reads CASSYGQGLNEQFF. CDR3 sequence (DNA): TGTGCCAGCAGTTACGGACAGGGCCTCAATGAGCAGTTCTTC.

This clone was counted once. This sequence joins TRBV6-6 and TRBJ1-4; D remains ambiguous. Germline lookup yields CDR1 MNHNY and CDR2 SVGAGI (reference sequence). V lost 6 bases, J lost 0 bases, and 5 bases lay in between. The CDR3 has 13 amino acids. The DNA for the CDR3 is TGTGCCAGCAGCTTTGCAACTAATGAAAAACTGTTTTTT. It encodes CASSFATNEKLFF.

The chain is built from TRBV7-6 and TRBJ1-1; D unresolved. The CDR3 totals 13 residues. Germline V gene data show CDR1 as SGHVS and CDR2 as FNYEAQ. V was pared by 0 bases and J by 1 base, with 3 bases between. CDR3 residues: CASSLAENTEAFF. For the CDR3, the DNA is TGTGCCAGCAGCTTAGCGGAGAACACTGAAGCTTTCTTT.

The V gene is TRBV5-4, the J gene TRBJ2-2; 8 bases match TRBD1. The germline V gene encodes CDR1 SGHNT and CDR2 YYREEE (reference sequence). V shed 4 bases and J 2 bases; nucleotides not matched to a gene: 10. This CDR3 comprises 17 residues. As DNA, the CDR3 is TGTGCCAGCAGCGACAAACCGGGGACAGGTAACACCGGGGAGCTGTTTTTT. This translates into CASSDKPGTGNTGELFF.

The chain employs TRBV18 and TRBJ2-5; D might be TRBD1 or TRBD2, each matching 5 bases. Per germline, CDR1 KGHSH and CDR2 LQKENI. Deletions cut 2 bases from V and 2 bases from J, with 6 bases between. The CDR3 length is 13 residues. CDR3: CASSPWGQETQYF. The CDR3 DNA reads as TGTGCCAGCTCACCATGGGGGCAAGAGACCCAGTACTTC. Full variable domain (outside the CDR3, taken from reference TRBV18 and TRBJ2-5): NAGVMQNPRHLVRRRGQEARLRCSPMKGHSHVYWYRQLPEEGLKFMVYLQKENIIDESGMPKERFSAEFPKEGPSILRIQQVVRGDSAAYFCASSPWGQETQYFGPGTRLLVL.

The chain is built from TRBV27 and TRBJ1-3, with D tentatively TRBD1 (6 bases). With 5 bases removed from V and 1 base from J, the gap between germline ends came to 12 bases. CDR1 and CDR2 from the germline V gene are MNHEY and SMNVEV (reference sequence). There are 15 residues in the CDR3. CDR3: CASSSRGTSGNTIYF. Written as DNA, the CDR3 is TGTGCCAGCAGTAGCAGGGGAACGTCTGGAAACACCATATATTTT.

The CDR3 is CASSQAGGGTDTQYF. Written as DNA, the CDR3 is TGTGCCAGCAGCCAAGCGGGGGGAGGGACAGATACGCAGTATTTT. V is TRBV11-2 and J is TRBJ2-3; 9 bases are a match to TRBD2. The germline gives CDR1 SGHAT, CDR2 FQNNGV. The CDR3 sequence is 15 residues long. The V and J ends lost 5 bases and 3 bases, in that order; junction bases with no gene match: 6.

With regard to this clone: The same CDR3 also results from other DNA sequences found in this sample. The chain employs TRBV29-1 and TRBJ2-3; D unresolved. The CDR3 sequence is 11 residues long. Trimming removed 6 bases from V and 4 bases from J, with 8 bases in between. CDR1 and CDR2 from the germline V gene are SQVTM and ANQGSEA. The CDR3 region has the DNA TGCAGCGTGATCCGGGCAGATACGCAGTATTTT. This codes for CSVIRADTQYF.

The V gene is TRBV10-1, the J gene TRBJ2-5, with TRBD2 identical over 8 bases. The germline V gene encodes CDR1 WNHNN and CDR2 SYGVQD (reference sequence). V trimming: 7 bases; J trimming: 5 bases; junction bases outside the gene matches: 9. The CDR3 sequence is 14 residues long. The CDR3 coding sequence is TGCGCCAGCACTGGGACTAGGATCCCCGAGACCCAGTACTTC. As protein: CASTGTRIPETQYF.

V and J are TRBV6-6 and TRBJ2-7, with 8 bases identical to TRBD1. With V trimmed by 4 bases and J by 4 bases, 6 bases remained unmatched. The CDR3 has 14 amino acids. The germline V gene encodes CDR1 MNHNY and CDR2 SVGAGI (reference sequence). The CDR3 DNA sequence: TGTGCCAGCAGTTCTAGGGACAGGAGTTACGAGCAGTACTTC. Its translation is CASSSRDRSYEQYF.

This clone was recorded a few times. The rearrangement joins TRBV29-1 to TRBJ2-1, with 7 bases aligning to TRBD2. Per germline, CDR1 SQVTM and CDR2 ANQGSEA. The V and J ends lost 6 bases and 0 bases, in that order; junction bases with no gene match: 17. The CDR3 loop spans 18 amino acids. CDR3 DNA: TGCAGCGTCCCCCGGGGGTCGGGAGGCCTGAGCTCCTACAATGAGCAGTTCTTC. Its protein product is CSVPRGSGGLSSYNEQFF.